This is a list of T cell receptor beta chains from one sample in a study of T-cell memory formation after mild COVID-19. TCRdb called the 5' RACE reads again in MiXCR, with one record for every CDR3 protein. The data contain just over 400,000 distinct CDR3 sequences, more than 20% of them singletons. Sequenced: PBMCs or a T cell subset sorted from them (not recorded which). All receptors come from an adult woman who had mild COVID-19 (a few samples of this study predate the infection). Cell type and time point are not known. Each CDR3 is given with its conserved first and last residue. Each record gives: CDR3 length, V gene, J gene, clone size, D gene, CDR3 protein, CDR3 DNA. D genes are given only for firm matches. A clone size is listed for some rows: how often the clone was seen (once, few, many), or a class if it is expanded.

cdr3_length: 15; v_call: TRBV20-1; j_call: TRBJ1-1; clone_size: NA; d_call: TRBD1; cdr3_aa: CSAWGQGALRTEAFF; cdr3_nt: TGCAGTGCTTGGGGACAGGGGGCGCTTAGGACTGAAGCTTTCTTT
cdr3_length: 14; v_call: TRBV29-1; j_call: TRBJ2-3; clone_size: many; d_call: NA; cdr3_aa: CSANHLGGTDTQYF; cdr3_nt: TGCAGCGCAAACCATCTAGGGGGCACAGATACGCAGTATTTT
cdr3_length: 16; v_call: TRBV12-3/TRBV12-4; j_call: TRBJ2-1; clone_size: NA; d_call: TRBD2; cdr3_aa: CASSWTSGTHSNEQFF; cdr3_nt: TGTGCCAGCAGTTGGACTAGCGGGACTCATAGCAATGAGCAGTTCTTC
cdr3_length: 12; v_call: TRBV6-2/TRBV6-3; j_call: TRBJ1-1; clone_size: few; d_call: NA; cdr3_aa: CASRETVPEAFF; cdr3_nt: TGTGCCAGCAGAGAAACAGTGCCTGAAGCTTTCTTT
cdr3_length: 15; v_call: TRBV15; j_call: TRBJ2-7; clone_size: few; d_call: TRBD1; cdr3_aa: CATSRTGTGMDEQYF; cdr3_nt: TGTGCCACCAGCAGAACCGGGACAGGGATGGACGAGCAGTACTTC
cdr3_length: 15; v_call: TRBV27; j_call: TRBJ2-3; clone_size: few; d_call: NA; cdr3_aa: CASSPYGGRTDTQYF; cdr3_nt: TGTGCCAGCAGTCCCTACGGAGGGCGCACAGATACGCAGTATTTT
cdr3_length: 17; v_call: TRBV27; j_call: TRBJ2-3; clone_size: few; d_call: TRBD2; cdr3_aa: CASSRRVSGASTDTQYF; cdr3_nt: TGTGCCAGCAGTCGAAGGGTCAGCGGGGCAAGCACAGATACGCAGTATTTT
cdr3_length: 11; v_call: TRBV9; j_call: TRBJ2-1; clone_size: few; d_call: NA; cdr3_aa: CASSVDSEQFF; cdr3_nt: TGTGCCAGCAGCGTAGACAGTGAGCAGTTCTTC
cdr3_length: 16; v_call: TRBV6-2/TRBV6-3; j_call: TRBJ1-1; clone_size: NA; d_call: NA; cdr3_aa: CASSYPPLGVRTEAFF; cdr3_nt: TGTGCCAGCAGTTATCCGCCCCTAGGGGTGAGGACTGAAGCTTTCTTT
cdr3_length: 15; v_call: TRBV7-2; j_call: TRBJ2-7; clone_size: few; d_call: TRBD1; cdr3_aa: CASSYPGQGRHEQYF; cdr3_nt: TGTGCCAGCAGTTATCCGGGACAGGGCAGACACGAGCAGTACTTC
cdr3_length: 14; v_call: TRBV5-1; j_call: TRBJ2-1; clone_size: many; d_call: NA; cdr3_aa: CASSFGGSYNEQFF; cdr3_nt: TGCGCCAGCAGCTTCGGGGGCTCCTACAATGAGCAGTTCTTC
cdr3_length: 16; v_call: TRBV7-9; j_call: TRBJ1-3; clone_size: few; d_call: NA; cdr3_aa: CASSTTGRRPGNTIYF; cdr3_nt: TGTGCCAGCAGCACAACAGGGAGGCGACCTGGAAACACCATATATTTT
cdr3_length: 13; v_call: TRBV20-1; j_call: TRBJ1-2; clone_size: few; d_call: NA; cdr3_aa: CSARFQGPYGYTF; cdr3_nt: TGCAGTGCTAGATTTCAGGGTCCCTATGGCTACACCTTC
cdr3_length: 15; v_call: TRBV4-1; j_call: TRBJ1-2; clone_size: NA; d_call: NA; cdr3_aa: CASSQVPGANYGYTF; cdr3_nt: TGCGCCAGCAGCCAAGTTCCAGGCGCTAACTATGGCTACACCTTC
cdr3_length: 15; v_call: TRBV4-3; j_call: TRBJ2-3; clone_size: many; d_call: NA; cdr3_aa: CASSQDNGPTDTQYF; cdr3_nt: TGCGCCAGCAGCCAAGATAATGGCCCCACAGATACGCAGTATTTT
cdr3_length: 18; v_call: TRBV3-1; j_call: TRBJ2-1; clone_size: NA; d_call: TRBD2; cdr3_aa: CASSQDITSGGTYNEQFF; cdr3_nt: TGTGCCAGCAGCCAAGATATCACTAGCGGGGGGACCTACAATGAGCAGTTCTTC
cdr3_length: 14; v_call: TRBV5-1; j_call: TRBJ2-2; clone_size: few; d_call: NA; cdr3_aa: CASSTGTEAGELFF; cdr3_nt: TGCGCCAGCAGCACAGGGACTGAGGCCGGGGAGCTGTTTTTT
cdr3_length: 18; v_call: TRBV12-3/TRBV12-4; j_call: TRBJ2-2; clone_size: NA; d_call: NA; cdr3_aa: CASSLRRGYGGNTGELFF; cdr3_nt: TGTGCCAGCAGTTTAAGGCGTGGTTACGGGGGGAACACCGGGGAGCTGTTTTTT
cdr3_length: 16; v_call: TRBV7-6; j_call: TRBJ2-7; clone_size: few; d_call: TRBD1; cdr3_aa: CASSLERAGGTNEQYF; cdr3_nt: TGTGCCAGCAGCTTGGAGAGGGCAGGGGGCACGAACGAGCAGTACTTC
cdr3_length: 11; v_call: TRBV20-1; j_call: TRBJ2-7; clone_size: few; d_call: NA; cdr3_aa: CSARTDGGRYF; cdr3_nt: TGCAGTGCTCGTACAGACGGCGGTCGGTACTTC
cdr3_length: 15; v_call: TRBV7-8; j_call: TRBJ1-6; clone_size: many; d_call: NA; cdr3_aa: CASSLLAPGNSPLHF; cdr3_nt: TGTGCCAGCAGCTTATTAGCGCCCGGGAATTCACCCCTCCACTTT
cdr3_length: 17; v_call: TRBV6-5; j_call: TRBJ2-5; clone_size: NA; d_call: NA; cdr3_aa: CASSYSYGGPNQETQYF; cdr3_nt: TGTGCCAGCAGTTACTCATATGGAGGTCCAAACCAAGAGACCCAGTACTTC
cdr3_length: 16; v_call: TRBV30; j_call: TRBJ2-1; clone_size: NA; d_call: TRBD2; cdr3_aa: CAWSDVTSGRRYEQFF; cdr3_nt: TGTGCCTGGAGTGACGTGACTAGCGGGAGGAGATATGAGCAGTTCTTC
cdr3_length: 14; v_call: TRBV20-1; j_call: TRBJ2-7; clone_size: NA; d_call: NA; cdr3_aa: CSAEPGVISYEQYF; cdr3_nt: TGCAGTGCTGAGCCAGGGGTCATCTCCTACGAGCAGTACTTC
cdr3_length: 13; v_call: TRBV20-1; j_call: TRBJ1-6; clone_size: NA; d_call: NA; cdr3_aa: CSARWTANSPLHF; cdr3_nt: TGCAGTGCTAGATGGACAGCCAATTCACCCCTCCACTTT
cdr3_length: 14; v_call: TRBV20-1; j_call: TRBJ2-1; clone_size: NA; d_call: TRBD1; cdr3_aa: CSASKGAGSNEQFF; cdr3_nt: TGCAGTGCTAGTAAGGGGGCTGGGTCCAATGAGCAGTTCTTC
cdr3_length: 15; v_call: TRBV15; j_call: TRBJ2-3; clone_size: NA; d_call: NA; cdr3_aa: CATRTEYSSTDTQYF; cdr3_nt: TGTGCCACCAGGACAGAATATTCTAGCACAGATACGCAGTATTTT
cdr3_length: 13; v_call: TRBV24-1; j_call: TRBJ2-7; clone_size: many; d_call: NA; cdr3_aa: CATSDGGGYEQYF; cdr3_nt: TGTGCCACCAGTGATGGAGGAGGCTACGAGCAGTACTTC
cdr3_length: 13; v_call: TRBV24-1; j_call: TRBJ2-5; clone_size: once; d_call: TRBD2; cdr3_aa: CATSALAEETQYF; cdr3_nt: TGTGCCACCAGTGCGCTAGCGGAAGAGACCCAGTACTTC
cdr3_length: 15; v_call: TRBV7-2; j_call: TRBJ1-2; clone_size: NA; d_call: NA; cdr3_aa: CASSLWVAGNYGYTF; cdr3_nt: TGTGCCAGCAGCCTATGGGTGGCGGGAAACTATGGCTACACCTTC
cdr3_length: 14; v_call: TRBV6-5; j_call: TRBJ2-5; clone_size: NA; d_call: NA; cdr3_aa: CASSYSGWGETQYF; cdr3_nt: TGTGCCAGCAGTTACTCGGGTTGGGGGGAGACCCAGTACTTC
cdr3_length: 11; v_call: TRBV7-2; j_call: TRBJ2-4; clone_size: NA; d_call: TRBD2; cdr3_aa: CASRGGDIQYF; cdr3_nt: TGTGCCAGTCGCGGGGGAGACATTCAGTACTTC
cdr3_length: 16; v_call: TRBV7-3; j_call: TRBJ2-7; clone_size: few; d_call: NA; cdr3_aa: CASSPRWLTLGREQYF; cdr3_nt: TGTGCCAGCAGCCCCAGGTGGTTAACCCTAGGGAGGGAGCAGTACTTC
cdr3_length: 13; v_call: TRBV12-3/TRBV12-4; j_call: TRBJ2-5; clone_size: many; d_call: NA; cdr3_aa: CASSLGSLETQYF; cdr3_nt: TGTGCCAGCAGTTTGGGTTCTCTGGAGACCCAGTACTTC
cdr3_length: 15; v_call: TRBV7-2; j_call: TRBJ2-7; clone_size: NA; d_call: NA; cdr3_aa: CASSFPSPTPYEQYF; cdr3_nt: TGTGCCAGCAGCTTTCCATCCCCGACCCCCTACGAGCAGTACTTC
cdr3_length: 14; v_call: TRBV7-2; j_call: TRBJ2-5; clone_size: NA; d_call: NA; cdr3_aa: CASSLGAGLETQYF; cdr3_nt: TGTGCCAGCAGCTTAGGGGCAGGGCTGGAGACCCAGTACTTC
cdr3_length: 16; v_call: TRBV6-4; j_call: TRBJ2-3; clone_size: few; d_call: NA; cdr3_aa: CASSDSGLTSTDTQYF; cdr3_nt: TGTGCCAGCAGTGACTCAGGACTAACTAGCACAGATACGCAGTATTTT
cdr3_length: 14; v_call: TRBV3-1; j_call: TRBJ1-1; clone_size: NA; d_call: TRBD1; cdr3_aa: CASSPTGTNTEAFF; cdr3_nt: TGTGCCAGCAGCCCGACAGGGACTAACACTGAAGCTTTCTTT
cdr3_length: 14; v_call: TRBV11-2; j_call: TRBJ1-1; clone_size: NA; d_call: NA; cdr3_aa: CASSSDTRRAEAFF; cdr3_nt: TGTGCCAGCAGCTCCGACACCCGAAGAGCTGAAGCTTTCTTT
cdr3_length: 13; v_call: TRBV21-1; j_call: TRBJ2-4; clone_size: NA; d_call: NA; cdr3_aa: CPRPRSTKNIQYF; cdr3_nt: TGTCCAAGGCCTCGTTCAACCAAAAACATTCAGTACTTC
cdr3_length: 10; v_call: TRBV20-1; j_call: TRBJ2-7; clone_size: few; d_call: NA; cdr3_aa: CSALYREQYF; cdr3_nt: TGCAGTGCTCTCTACCGGGAGCAGTACTTC
cdr3_length: 16; v_call: TRBV18; j_call: TRBJ2-5; clone_size: few; d_call: TRBD2; cdr3_aa: CASSPRTSGSGETQYF; cdr3_nt: TGTGCCAGCTCACCACGGACTAGCGGGAGCGGGGAGACCCAGTACTTC
cdr3_length: 13; v_call: TRBV7-9; j_call: TRBJ2-3; clone_size: NA; d_call: NA; cdr3_aa: CASSLHTGTQQYF; cdr3_nt: TGTGCCAGCAGCTTGCATACCGGGACACAGCAGTATTTT
cdr3_length: 14; v_call: TRBV7-9; j_call: TRBJ2-5; clone_size: NA; d_call: NA; cdr3_aa: CASSPDRRRETQYF; cdr3_nt: TGTGCCAGCAGCCCCGACAGGCGGAGGGAGACCCAGTACTTC
cdr3_length: 14; v_call: TRBV5-4; j_call: TRBJ2-2; clone_size: few; d_call: NA; cdr3_aa: CASSLVQNTGELFF; cdr3_nt: TGTGCCAGCAGCTTGGTACAGAATACCGGGGAGCTGTTTTTT
cdr3_length: 11; v_call: TRBV19; j_call: TRBJ2-1; clone_size: few; d_call: NA; cdr3_aa: CGTGTNNEQFF; cdr3_nt: TGTGGAACAGGGACCAACAATGAGCAGTTCTTC
cdr3_length: 14; v_call: TRBV7-3; j_call: TRBJ2-3; clone_size: NA; d_call: NA; cdr3_aa: CASSLGDFTDTQYF; cdr3_nt: TGTGCCAGCAGCTTGGGGGACTTCACAGATACGCAGTATTTT
cdr3_length: 12; v_call: TRBV19; j_call: TRBJ1-6; clone_size: few; d_call: NA; cdr3_aa: CASSARNSPLHF; cdr3_nt: TGTGCCAGTAGTGCCAGAAATTCACCCCTCCACTTT
cdr3_length: 15; v_call: TRBV15; j_call: TRBJ2-5; clone_size: NA; d_call: NA; cdr3_aa: CATSRAGQYQETQYF; cdr3_nt: TGTGCCACCAGCCGAGCGGGCCAGTACCAAGAGACCCAGTACTTC
cdr3_length: 14; v_call: TRBV5-1; j_call: TRBJ2-7; clone_size: NA; d_call: NA; cdr3_aa: CASTAGQGGYEQYF; cdr3_nt: TGCGCCAGCACCGCCGGGCAGGGGGGGTACGAGCAGTACTTC
cdr3_length: 14; v_call: TRBV4-3; j_call: TRBJ2-3; clone_size: NA; d_call: TRBD1; cdr3_aa: CASQDRGQADTQYF; cdr3_nt: TGCGCCAGCCAGGACAGGGGGCAGGCAGATACGCAGTATTTT
cdr3_length: 16; v_call: TRBV6-2/TRBV6-3; j_call: TRBJ2-2; clone_size: few; d_call: TRBD2; cdr3_aa: CASKELAGAGTGELFF; cdr3_nt: TGTGCCAGCAAAGAACTAGCGGGAGCAGGCACCGGGGAGCTGTTTTTT
cdr3_length: 10; v_call: TRBV7-2; j_call: TRBJ1-1; clone_size: few; d_call: NA; cdr3_aa: CASGRLGAFF; cdr3_nt: TGTGCCAGCGGGCGGTTGGGGGCTTTCTTT